The clone carrying this T cell receptor beta chain turned up a few times. TCRdb re-called the 5' RACE reads through MiXCR, storing one row per CDR3 protein. The profile covers under 70,000 distinct CDR3 sequences, with 4.9% appearing a single time and under 6.5% taken by the ten largest. The sample originates from a study of early T cells in non-severe SARS-CoV-2 infection. CDR3 size: 18 residues. V shed 2 bases and J 0 bases; nucleotides not matched to a gene: 11. The germline CDR1 and CDR2 sequences are LNHDA and SQIVND (reference sequence). The chain links TRBV19 to TRBJ1-1; the match to TRBD1 covers 8 bases. The specimen sequenced was whole blood. The source is an adult who was a healthcare worker with PCR-confirmed SARS-CoV-2 infection or an uninfected control (not recorded which). The CDR3 protein is CASSIPTPAGGMNTEAFF. In DNA, the CDR3 is TGTGCCAGTAGTATACCTACCCCGGCAGGGGGCATGAACACTGAAGCTTTCTTT.